This entry lists 15 T cell receptor beta chains sequenced from one sample in a study of blood T cell repertoires in COVID-19. The repertoire was sequenced with immunoSEQ multiplex PCR; TCRdb's copy has only in-frame clones and lacks some. The repertoire consists of about 190,000 clones, with 86% occurring once and the leading ten covering under 9.5%. Input material: PBMCs or T cells enriched from blood (not recorded which). The receptors shown here come from a woman between 25 and 40 years old who had recovered from COVID-19.

The chain employs TRBV7-2 and TRBJ2-5; D unresolved. Trimming pared 2 bases from V and 2 bases from J, leaving 12 bases between. The CDR3 contains 15 residues. Germline values: CDR1 SGHTA, CDR2 FQGNSA. The CDR3 loop reads CASSLSSNPQETQYF. The CDR3 DNA reads as TGTGCCAGCAGCTTATCATCAAATCCACAAGAGACCCAGTACTTC.

V and J are TRBV7-6 and TRBJ1-6, with 9 bases lining up with TRBD1. With 6 bases clipped from V and 6 bases from J, the junction kept 9 bases outside the gene matches. Germline assignment: CDR1 SGHVS and CDR2 FNYEAQ. This CDR3 is built from 16 residues. The CDR3 coding sequence is TGTGCCAGCAGTAAACAGGGGGCGCAACCTAATTCACCCCTCCACTTT. Its protein product is CASSKQGAQPNSPLHF.

The J gene is TRBJ2-7, the V gene TRBV10-3; 13 positions agree with TRBD2. CDR3 length: 18 amino acids. The J segment lost 3 bases and the V segment lost 0 bases, leaving 8 bases of the junction unmatched. Looked up from germline, CDR1 is ENHRY and CDR2 is SYGVKD. For the CDR3, the DNA is TGTGCCATCAGTGAGTCGTTTTATGGACTAGCGGGGGACTACGAGCAGTACTTC. Its translation is CAISESFYGLAGDYEQYF.

The chain carries TRBV5-1 and TRBJ1-6; D is unclear. This CDR3 spans 14 amino acids. Trimming took 4 bases from V and 5 from J, leaving 10 bases between them. Germline V lookup: CDR1 SGHRS, CDR2 YFSETQ. CDR3 coding DNA: TGCGCCAGCAGCCGCCTCAGCGATAATTCACCCCTCCACTTT. Protein product: CASSRLSDNSPLHF.

V is TRBV24-1 and J is TRBJ2-1, with TRBD2 matching over 10 bases. This CDR3 is built from 15 residues. The V gene end was trimmed by 7 bases and the J gene end by 7 bases; junction bases not matched to a gene: 9. Germline-derived CDR1 and CDR2 are KGHDR and SFDVKD. The CDR3 is CATSDGASGRNEQFF. The CDR3 DNA is TGTGCCACCAGCGATGGGGCTAGCGGGAGAAATGAGCAGTTCTTC.

V usage is TRBV5-6 and J usage is TRBJ1-2; the match to TRBD1 covers 7 bases. Germline V gives CDR1 SGHDT, CDR2 YYEEEE. The CDR3 totals 14 residues. J lost 2 bases, V lost 3 bases, and 4 bases had no gene match. The CDR3 protein is CASSSRDRNYGYTF. The CDR3 DNA sequence: TGTGCCAGCAGCTCCCGGGACAGAAACTATGGCTACACCTTC.

The chain has TRBV3-1 (or the pseudogene TRBV3-2) and TRBJ2-7, with D uncertain. CDR3 length equals 14 residues. V lost 0 bases to trimming and J lost 2 bases, with 8 bases between them. Germline assignment: CDR1 LGHDT and CDR2 YNNKEL (reference sequence). CDR3 amino acids: CASSQDASAYEQYF. CDR3 nucleotides: TGTGCCAGCAGCCAAGATGCCAGCGCCTACGAGCAGTACTTC.

The chain carries TRBV5-6 and TRBJ2-7; unclear D gene. The CDR3 has 15 residues. Germline lookup yields CDR1 SGHDT and CDR2 YYEEEE. V was trimmed by 0 bases and J by 0 bases, leaving 10 bases between them. Here the CDR3 DNA reads TGTGCCAGCAGCTTGGTCCTTTCAGACTCCTACGAGCAGTACTTC. This encodes CASSLVLSDSYEQYF.

This chain links TRBV5-1 with TRBJ2-2; D perhaps matches TRBD2 (5 bases). The CDR3 runs to 12 residues. V lost 4 bases to trimming and J lost 7 bases, with 8 bases between them. The germline gives CDR1 SGHRS, CDR2 YFSETQ. For the CDR3, the DNA is TGCGCCAGCAGCCCGGGGAACGGGGAGCTGTTTTTT. Translation gives CASSPGNGELFF.

The chain carries TRBV28 and TRBJ1-4; 7 bases are a match to TRBD1. V lost 9 bases to trimming and J lost 5 bases; unmatched junction nucleotides: 9. The CDR3 consists of 14 residues. Germline V CDR1 and CDR2: MDHEN, SYDVKM. In DNA form, the CDR3 reads TGTGCCAGTTCAACTGACAGGGCGAATGAAAAACTGTTTTTT. Protein sequence: CASSTDRANEKLFF.

V is TRBV6-2 or TRBV6-3 and J is TRBJ2-2, with 9 nucleotides matching TRBD1. The CDR3 sequence is 19 residues long. Trimming at V came to 3 bases and at J to 2 bases, leaving 13 bases not matched to a gene. The germline V gene encodes CDR1 MNHEY and CDR2 SVGEGT. DNA for the CDR3: TGTGCCAGCAGTTATTCGGTAGTCCCGGGACAGGGTAACACCGGGGAGCTGTTTTTT. It yields the protein CASSYSVVPGQGNTGELFF.

This clone showed up just a few times. This chain uses TRBV5-1 with TRBJ1-1; D possibly corresponds to TRBD1 (6 bases). The CDR3 loop spans 14 amino acids. The V end was cut by 0 bases, the J end by 8 bases, with 14 bases between. CDR1 SGHRS and CDR2 YFSETQ come from the germline V gene. The CDR3 DNA reads as TGCGCCAGCAGCTTGGCGACAGGAACGTTAGAAGCTTTCTTT. This encodes CASSLATGTLEAFF.

The chain is built from TRBV24-1 and TRBJ2-6, with D possibly being TRBD1 (6 bases). The V and J ends lost 4 bases and 0 bases respectively, with 12 bases between them. CDR1 KGHDR and CDR2 SFDVKD come from the germline V gene. CDR3 size: 17 residues. CDR3 sequence: CATSDSRGSSGANVLTF. DNA of the CDR3: TGTGCCACCAGTGACAGCAGGGGTAGCTCTGGGGCCAACGTCCTGACTTTC.

J is TRBJ2-7 and V is TRBV28; TRBD2 agrees at 8 bases. CDR1 and CDR2 from the germline V gene are MDHEN and SYDVKM. The ends lost 5 bases at V and 0 bases at J; junction bases unmatched: 0. This CDR3 contains 13 residues. CDR3 in amino acids: CASSSGSSYEQYF. The CDR3 nucleotides are TGTGCCAGCAGTAGCGGGAGCTCCTACGAGCAGTACTTC.

The rearrangement links TRBV7-9 to TRBJ1-1; D unclear. The CDR3 loop spans 12 amino acids. Trimming took off 6 bases at V and 11 bases at J, with 16 bases between the two ends. Looked up from germline, CDR1 is SEHNR and CDR2 is FQNEAQ (reference sequence). CDR3 residues: CASSQPPAGAFF. The CDR3 DNA reads TGTGCCAGCAGTCAACCCCCCGCCGGGGCTTTCTTT.